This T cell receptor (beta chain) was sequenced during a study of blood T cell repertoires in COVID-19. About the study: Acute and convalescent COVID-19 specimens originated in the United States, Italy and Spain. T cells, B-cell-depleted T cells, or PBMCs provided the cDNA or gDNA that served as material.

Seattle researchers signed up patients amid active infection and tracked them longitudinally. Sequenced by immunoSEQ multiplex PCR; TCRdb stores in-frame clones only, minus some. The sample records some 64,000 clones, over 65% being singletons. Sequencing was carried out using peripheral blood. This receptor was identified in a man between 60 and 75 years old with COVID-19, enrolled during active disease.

The CDR3 sequence: CASSWSPAGEAFF. The CDR3 DNA follows: TGCGCCAGCAGCTGGTCCCCAGCAGGGGAGGCTTTCTTT. V is TRBV5-1 and J is TRBJ1-1, with a possible D match to TRBD1 (6 bases). Germline V lookup: CDR1 SGHRS, CDR2 YFSETQ. The CDR3 consists of 13 residues. V lost 3 bases, J lost 11 bases, and 17 bases lay in between.